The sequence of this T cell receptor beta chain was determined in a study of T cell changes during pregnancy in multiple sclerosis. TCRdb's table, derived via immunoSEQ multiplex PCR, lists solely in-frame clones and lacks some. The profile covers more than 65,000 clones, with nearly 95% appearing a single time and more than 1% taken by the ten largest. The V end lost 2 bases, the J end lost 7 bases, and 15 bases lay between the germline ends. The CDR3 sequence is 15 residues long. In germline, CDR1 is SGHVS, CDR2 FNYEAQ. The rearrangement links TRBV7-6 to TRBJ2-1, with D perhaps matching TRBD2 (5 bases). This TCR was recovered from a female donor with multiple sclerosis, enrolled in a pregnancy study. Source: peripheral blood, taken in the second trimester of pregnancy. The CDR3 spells CASSLSGLKNNEQFF. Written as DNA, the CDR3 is TGTGCCAGCAGCTTAAGCGGACTCAAGAATAATGAGCAGTTCTTC.